What follows describes a single T cell receptor (beta chain). This clonotype was observed a handful of times. It has no known antigen specificity. No base quality values were provided; no much bigger clone lies one nucleotide off. This entry belongs to a study of CD8+CD57+ T cells in acquired aplastic anemia (dated by TCRdb to the late 2010s). As for the study more broadly: On average, sorted CD4+ and CD8+ cells yielded around 3.1 ug of extracted DNA, with a range of roughly 0.19 to 27.4 ug. Healthy donor samples averaged approximately 10 million reads for CD4+ and roughly 11 million for CD8+ cells.

From cysteine to phenylalanine, the CDR3 is 15 amino acids long. Only CDR3 DNA remains: 45 bases, in frame from the first base. CDR1 and CDR2, looked up from the germline V gene (reference sequence), are LGHDT and YNNKEL. At the junction V is shortened by 1 base and J by 1 base; bases outside the gene matches: 4. The study deep-sequenced TCR repertoires of sorted CD4+ and CD8+ blood T cells from severe aplastic anemia patients and healthy subjects. Ficoll-Paque density gradient centrifugation was used to isolate peripheral blood mononuclear cells. Before DNA extraction, CD4+ and CD8+ T cells were sorted with FACS or magnetic beads. The study at large found these results: Although twenty-nine CD8+ CDR3 sequences were shared by patients and controls, these sequences appeared highly expressed in patients and within the immunodominant clones of patients. Patients and healthy controls showed no significant difference in CD8+ Simpson's diversity (P=0.060).

TCR beta VDJ combination and CDR3 sequence profiling used genomic DNA as the template. TCR repertoire sequencing was run on an Illumina HiSeq 2000. The source study handled its data this way. TRBV/TRBJ rearrangement plots, CDR3 size and DJ length profiles, and Simpson's diversity index were used to assess repertoires. Whichever DNA sequence was most abundant in the deep sequencing data was defined as the immunodominant clone. CDR3 amino acid sequences were checked for sharing between subjects and were compared against published repertoires and the VDJdb database. Clones were called with MiXCR by TCRdb after fastp trimmed the public reads at Q25, and only in-frame beta chains were retained. Duplicate CDR3 protein sequences are folded into a single record with the most common DNA and genes. The V and J calls follow TCRdb's processing rather than the paper's. Recorded for this sample are about 210,000 distinct CDR3 sequences; around 32% of them occurred a single time. The ten largest make up roughly 1.1% of the sample.

The source is a human donor in good health, serving as a control. The sample consisted of sorted CD4+, CD8+, or CD8+CD57+ T cells (not recorded which) from PBMCs. Here the chain combines TRBV3-1 and TRBJ2-7, and 7 junctional nucleotides match TRBD2. The nucleotide sequence is TGTGCCAGCAGCCAAGGGGGGGGTAGATCCTACGAGCAGTACTTC. This gives the protein CASSQGGGRSYEQYF.